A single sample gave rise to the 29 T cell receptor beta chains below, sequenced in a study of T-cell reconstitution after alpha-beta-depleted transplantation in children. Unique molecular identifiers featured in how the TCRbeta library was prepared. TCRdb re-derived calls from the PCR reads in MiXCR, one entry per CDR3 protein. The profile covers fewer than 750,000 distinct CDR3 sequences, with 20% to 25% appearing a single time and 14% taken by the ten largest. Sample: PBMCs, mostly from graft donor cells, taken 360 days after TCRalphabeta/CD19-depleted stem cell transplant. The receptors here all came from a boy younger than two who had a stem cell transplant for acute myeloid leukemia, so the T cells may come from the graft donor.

The CDR3 sequence: CSARDGVGANVLTF. CDR3 DNA: TGCAGTGCTAGAGACGGGGTTGGGGCCAACGTCCTGACTTTC. J is TRBJ2-6 and V is TRBV20-1; tentative D call: TRBD2 (5 bases). The germline V and J ends were trimmed by 0 bases and 3 bases, with 6 bases remaining between them. CDR3 length: 14 amino acids. CDR1 DFQATT and CDR2 SNEGSKA come from the germline V gene (reference sequence).

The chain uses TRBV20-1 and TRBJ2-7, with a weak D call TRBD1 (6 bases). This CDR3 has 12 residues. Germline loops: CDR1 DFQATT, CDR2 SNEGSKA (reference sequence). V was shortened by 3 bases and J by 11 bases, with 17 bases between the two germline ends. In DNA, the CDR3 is TGCAGTGCTAGTAGGGGGACGGCAGAAGAGTACTTC. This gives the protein CSASRGTAEEYF.

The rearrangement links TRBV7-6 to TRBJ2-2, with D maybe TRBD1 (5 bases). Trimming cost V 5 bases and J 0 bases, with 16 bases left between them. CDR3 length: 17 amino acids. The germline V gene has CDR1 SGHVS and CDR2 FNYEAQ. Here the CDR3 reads CASSDQGPQTNTGELFF. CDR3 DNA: TGTGCCAGCAGCGACCAGGGTCCCCAGACGAACACCGGGGAGCTGTTTTTT.

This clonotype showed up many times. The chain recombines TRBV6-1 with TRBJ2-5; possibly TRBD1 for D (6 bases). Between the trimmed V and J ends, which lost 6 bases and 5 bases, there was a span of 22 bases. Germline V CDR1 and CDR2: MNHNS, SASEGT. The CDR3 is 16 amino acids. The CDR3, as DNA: TGTGCCAGCAGACCCGAGGTGGACAGCGTCAGGGAGACCCAGTACTTC. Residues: CASRPEVDSVRETQYF.

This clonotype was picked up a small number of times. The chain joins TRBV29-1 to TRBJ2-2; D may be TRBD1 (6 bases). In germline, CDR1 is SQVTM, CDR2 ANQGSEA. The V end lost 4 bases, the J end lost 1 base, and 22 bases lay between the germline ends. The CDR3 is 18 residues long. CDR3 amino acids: CSVAGGVTPGQNTGELFF. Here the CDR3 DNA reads TGCAGCGTTGCCGGAGGAGTTACCCCGGGACAGAACACCGGGGAGCTGTTTTTT.

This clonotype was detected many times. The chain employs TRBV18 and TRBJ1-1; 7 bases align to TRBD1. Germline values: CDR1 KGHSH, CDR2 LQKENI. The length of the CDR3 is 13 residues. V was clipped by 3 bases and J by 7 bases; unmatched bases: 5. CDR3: CASSPPGTVEAFF. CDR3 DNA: TGTGCCAGCTCACCCCCCGGGACAGTTGAAGCTTTCTTT.

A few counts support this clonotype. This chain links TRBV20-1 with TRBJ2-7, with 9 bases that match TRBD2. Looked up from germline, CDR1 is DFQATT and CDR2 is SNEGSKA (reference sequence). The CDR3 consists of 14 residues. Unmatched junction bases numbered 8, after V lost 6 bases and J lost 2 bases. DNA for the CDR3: TGCAGTGCGCTTCGGACTAGCGAGACCTACGAGCAGTACTTC. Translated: CSALRTSETYEQYF.

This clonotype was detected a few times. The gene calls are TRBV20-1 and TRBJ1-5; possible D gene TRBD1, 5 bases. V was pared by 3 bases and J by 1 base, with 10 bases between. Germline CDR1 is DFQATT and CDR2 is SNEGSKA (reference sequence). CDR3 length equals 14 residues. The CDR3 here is CSASFQGSNQPQHF. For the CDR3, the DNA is TGCAGTGCTAGTTTTCAGGGAAGCAATCAGCCCCAGCATTTT.

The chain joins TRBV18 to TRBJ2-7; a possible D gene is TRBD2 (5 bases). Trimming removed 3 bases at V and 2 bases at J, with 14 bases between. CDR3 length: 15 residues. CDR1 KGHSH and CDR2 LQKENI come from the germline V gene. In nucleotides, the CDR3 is TGTGCCAGCTCACCGCCGGGGATCCACCCCTACGAGCAGTACTTC. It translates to CASSPPGIHPYEQYF. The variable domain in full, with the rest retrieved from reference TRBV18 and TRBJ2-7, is NAGVMQNPRHLVRRRGQEARLRCSPMKGHSHVYWYRQLPEEGLKFMVYLQKENIIDESGMPKERFSAEFPKEGPSILRIQQVVRGDSAAYFCASSPPGIHPYEQYFGPGTRLTVT.

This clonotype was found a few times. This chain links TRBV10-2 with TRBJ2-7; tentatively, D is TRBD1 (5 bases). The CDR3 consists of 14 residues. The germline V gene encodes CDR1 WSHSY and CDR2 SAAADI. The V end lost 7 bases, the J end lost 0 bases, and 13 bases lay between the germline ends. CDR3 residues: CASNLRAGSYEQYV. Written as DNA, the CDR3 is TGCGCCAGCAACCTCAGGGCTGGCTCCTACGAGCAGTACGTC.

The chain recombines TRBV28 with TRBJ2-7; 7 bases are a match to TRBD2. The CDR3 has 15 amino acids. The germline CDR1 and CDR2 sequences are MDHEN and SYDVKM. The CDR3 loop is CASSRLGGGAYEKYV. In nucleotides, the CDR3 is TGTGCCAGCAGTCGGTTGGGGGGGGGTGCTTACGAGAAGTACGTC.

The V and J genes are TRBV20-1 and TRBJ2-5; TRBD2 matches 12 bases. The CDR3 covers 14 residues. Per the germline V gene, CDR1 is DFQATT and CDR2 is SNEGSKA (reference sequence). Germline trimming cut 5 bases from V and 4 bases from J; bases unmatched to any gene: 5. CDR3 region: CSARLAGASETQYF. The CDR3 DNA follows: TGCAGTGCTCGACTAGCGGGGGCCTCAGAGACCCAGTACTTC.

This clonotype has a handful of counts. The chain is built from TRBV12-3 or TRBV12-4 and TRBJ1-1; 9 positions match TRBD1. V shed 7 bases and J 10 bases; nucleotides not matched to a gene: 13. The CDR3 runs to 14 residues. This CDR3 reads CASTYTGGAVGAFF. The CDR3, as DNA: TGTGCCAGCACTTATACAGGGGGCGCGGTAGGAGCTTTCTTT.

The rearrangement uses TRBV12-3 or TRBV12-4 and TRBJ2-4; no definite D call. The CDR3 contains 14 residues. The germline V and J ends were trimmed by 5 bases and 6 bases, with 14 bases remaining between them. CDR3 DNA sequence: TGTGCCAGCAGTCAGTTAGAGGTCGGAAACATTCAGTACTTC. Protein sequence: CASSQLEVGNIQYF.

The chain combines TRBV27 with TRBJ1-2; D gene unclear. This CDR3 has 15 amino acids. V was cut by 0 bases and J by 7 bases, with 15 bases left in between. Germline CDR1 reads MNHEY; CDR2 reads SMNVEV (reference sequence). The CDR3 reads CASSLSHQTWGGYTF. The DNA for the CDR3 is TGTGCCAGCAGTTTATCACATCAAACGTGGGGTGGCTACACCTTC.

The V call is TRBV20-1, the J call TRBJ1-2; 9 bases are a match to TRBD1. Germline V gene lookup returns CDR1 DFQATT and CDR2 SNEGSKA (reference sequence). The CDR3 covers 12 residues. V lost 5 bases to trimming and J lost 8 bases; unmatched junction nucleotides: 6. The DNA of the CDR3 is TGCAGTGCTGAACAGGGGGCGGGCGGCTACACCTTC. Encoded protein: CSAEQGAGGYTF.

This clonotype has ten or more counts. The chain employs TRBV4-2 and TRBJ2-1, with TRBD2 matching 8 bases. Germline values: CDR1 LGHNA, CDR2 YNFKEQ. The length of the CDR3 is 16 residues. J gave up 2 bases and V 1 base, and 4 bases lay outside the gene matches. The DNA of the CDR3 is TGTGCCAGCAGCCAAGGAGACGGGGGGGCCTACAATGAGCAGTTCTTC. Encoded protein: CASSQGDGGAYNEQFF.

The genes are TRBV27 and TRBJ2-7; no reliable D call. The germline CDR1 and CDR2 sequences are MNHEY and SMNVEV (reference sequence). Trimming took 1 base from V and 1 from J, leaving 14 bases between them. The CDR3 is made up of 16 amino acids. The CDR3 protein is CASSLCSTWRSYEQYV. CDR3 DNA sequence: TGTGCCAGCAGTTTATGCAGTACCTGGCGGTCCTACGAGCAGTACGTC.

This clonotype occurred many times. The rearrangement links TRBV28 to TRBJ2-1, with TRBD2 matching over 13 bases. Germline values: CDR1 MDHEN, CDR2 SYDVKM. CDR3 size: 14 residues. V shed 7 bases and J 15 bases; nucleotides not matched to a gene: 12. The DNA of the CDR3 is TGTGCCAGCAAAACCGGGACTAGCGGGGCCCGGGCGTTCTTC. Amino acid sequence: CASKTGTSGARAFF.

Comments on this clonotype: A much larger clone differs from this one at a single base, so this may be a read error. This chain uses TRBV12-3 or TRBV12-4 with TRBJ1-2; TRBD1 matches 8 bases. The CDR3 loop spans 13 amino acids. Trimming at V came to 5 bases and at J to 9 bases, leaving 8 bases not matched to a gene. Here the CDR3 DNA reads TGTGCCAGCAGTCTCGGACAGGGAGGCAGCTACACCTTC. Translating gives CASSLGQGGSYTF.

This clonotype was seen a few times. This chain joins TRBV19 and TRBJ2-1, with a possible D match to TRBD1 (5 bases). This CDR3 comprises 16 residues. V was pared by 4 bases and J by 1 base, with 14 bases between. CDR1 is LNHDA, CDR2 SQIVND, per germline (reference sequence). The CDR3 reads CASSTRAPGSYNEQFF. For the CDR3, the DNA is TGTGCCAGTAGTACCCGGGCCCCAGGGTCCTACAATGAGCAGTTCTTC.

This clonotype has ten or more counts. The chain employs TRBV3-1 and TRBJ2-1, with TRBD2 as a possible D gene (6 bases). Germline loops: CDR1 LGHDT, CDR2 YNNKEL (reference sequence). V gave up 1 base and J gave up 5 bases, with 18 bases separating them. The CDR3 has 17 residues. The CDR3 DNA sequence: TGTGCCAGCAGCCAAGGGCCGATAAGCGGGCCGAACAATGAGCAGTTCTTC. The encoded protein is CASSQGPISGPNNEQFF.

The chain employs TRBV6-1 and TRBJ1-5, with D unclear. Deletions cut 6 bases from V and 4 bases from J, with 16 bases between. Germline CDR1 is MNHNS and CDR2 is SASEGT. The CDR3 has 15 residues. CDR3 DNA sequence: TGTGCCAGCAGCTTTACCGGTCTTATGAATCAGCCCCAGCATTTT. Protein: CASSFTGLMNQPQHF.

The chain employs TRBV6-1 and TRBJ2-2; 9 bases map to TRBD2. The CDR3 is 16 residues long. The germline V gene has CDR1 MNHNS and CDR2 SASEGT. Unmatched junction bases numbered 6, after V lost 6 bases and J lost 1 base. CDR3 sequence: CASRTGLAVNTGELFF. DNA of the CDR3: TGTGCCAGCAGGACGGGACTAGCAGTGAACACCGGGGAGCTGTTTTTT.

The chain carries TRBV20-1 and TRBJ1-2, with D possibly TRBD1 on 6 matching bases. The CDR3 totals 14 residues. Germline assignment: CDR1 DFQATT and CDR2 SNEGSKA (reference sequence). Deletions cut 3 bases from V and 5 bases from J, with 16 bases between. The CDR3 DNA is TGCAGTGCTAGGACACGGGGGGCGCGTTATGGCTACACCTTC. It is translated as CSARTRGARYGYTF.

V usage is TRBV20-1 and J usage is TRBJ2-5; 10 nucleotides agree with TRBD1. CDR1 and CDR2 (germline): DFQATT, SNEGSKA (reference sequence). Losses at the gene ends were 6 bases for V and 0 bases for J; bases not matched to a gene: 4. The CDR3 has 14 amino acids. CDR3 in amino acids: CSALDRGYQETQYF. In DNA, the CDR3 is TGCAGTGCCCTGGACAGGGGGTACCAAGAGACCCAGTACTTC.

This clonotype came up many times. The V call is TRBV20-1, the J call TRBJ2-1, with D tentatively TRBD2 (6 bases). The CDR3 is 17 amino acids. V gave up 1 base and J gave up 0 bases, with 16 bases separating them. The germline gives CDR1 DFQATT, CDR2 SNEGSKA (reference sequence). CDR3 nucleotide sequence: TGCAGTGCTAGAGGGGAGGTATGGACCGTCTCCTACAATGAGCAGTTCTTC. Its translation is CSARGEVWTVSYNEQFF.

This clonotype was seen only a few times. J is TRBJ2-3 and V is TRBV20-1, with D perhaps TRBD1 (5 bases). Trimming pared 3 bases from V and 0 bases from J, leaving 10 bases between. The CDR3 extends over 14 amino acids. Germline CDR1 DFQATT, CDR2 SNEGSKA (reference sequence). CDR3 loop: CSARTVTSTDTQYF. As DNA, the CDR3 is TGCAGTGCTAGGACAGTGACTAGCACAGATACGCAGTATTTT.

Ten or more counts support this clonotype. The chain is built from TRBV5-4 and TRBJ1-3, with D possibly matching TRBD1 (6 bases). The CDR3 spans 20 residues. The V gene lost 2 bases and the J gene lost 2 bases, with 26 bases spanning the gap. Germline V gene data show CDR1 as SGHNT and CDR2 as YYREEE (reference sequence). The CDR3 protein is CASSFQSAWGQRSTGNTIYF. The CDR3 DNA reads TGTGCCAGCAGCTTCCAGTCCGCCTGGGGACAACGGAGTACTGGAAACACCATATATTTT.